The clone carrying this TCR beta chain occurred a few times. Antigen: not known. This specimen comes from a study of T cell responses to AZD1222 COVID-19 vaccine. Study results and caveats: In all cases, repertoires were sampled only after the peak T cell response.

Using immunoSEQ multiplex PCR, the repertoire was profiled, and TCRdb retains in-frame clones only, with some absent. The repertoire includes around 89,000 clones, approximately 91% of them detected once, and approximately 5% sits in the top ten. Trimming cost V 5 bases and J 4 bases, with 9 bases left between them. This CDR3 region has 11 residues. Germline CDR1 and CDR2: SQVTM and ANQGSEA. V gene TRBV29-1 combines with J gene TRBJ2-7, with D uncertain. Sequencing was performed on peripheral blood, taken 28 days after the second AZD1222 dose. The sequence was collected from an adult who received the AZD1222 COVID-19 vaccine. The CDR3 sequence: CSVSHRYEQYF. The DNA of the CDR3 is TGCAGCGTTAGTCATAGGTACGAGCAGTACTTC.